These 18 T cell receptor beta chains originate from one sample sequenced in a study of beta chain features in type 1 diabetes. Overall study findings and caveats: TCRB CDR3s were moderately but significantly shorter in Type 1 diabetes patients in all four CD4+ subsets.

The isolated RNA, all of it, was reverse transcribed, so expressed TCRB transcripts were what got sequenced. Clones were sequenced by immunoSEQ multiplex PCR, and TCRdb holds only the in-frame ones, with some missing. The profile shows 310,000 or so clones, over 7% of them singletons. These TCRs are of unknown antigen specificity. Sequencing was done on a sample of central memory CD4+ T cells from blood. These receptor sequences come from a young man with type 1 diabetes.

V is TRBV6-6 and J is TRBJ1-3; D is unclear. The CDR3 contains 15 residues. Germline V CDR1 and CDR2: MNHNY, SVGAGI (reference sequence). V was cut by 5 bases and J by 0 bases, with 11 bases left in between. CDR3 residues: CASSPDTYSGNTIYF. CDR3 DNA sequence: TGTGCCAGCAGTCCTGACACCTACTCTGGAAACACCATATATTTT.

This clone was seen more than once but under ten times. The chain carries TRBV4-1 and TRBJ2-3; D unclear. The CDR3 is made up of 16 amino acids. The germline V and J ends were trimmed by 1 base and 4 bases, with 15 bases remaining between them. Germline lookup yields CDR1 MGHRA and CDR2 YSYEKL. For the CDR3, the DNA is TGCGCCAGCAGCCAAGCTGGTTTGGAGCGAGCAGATACGCAGTATTTT. Translation: CASSQAGLERADTQYF.

This clone was observed a handful of times. This chain links TRBV27 with TRBJ2-4; TRBD1 might be the D (6 bases). The germline V gene encodes CDR1 MNHEY and CDR2 SMNVEV (reference sequence). The CDR3 extends over 13 amino acids. Trimming removed 8 bases from V and 3 bases from J, with 11 bases in between. The DNA for the CDR3 is TGTGCCAGCCGGGGACACGACAAAAACATTCAGTACTTC. Amino acids: CASRGHDKNIQYF.

This clone has just a few counts. V and J are TRBV11-2 and TRBJ1-2; no clear D gene. With 2 bases removed from V and 8 bases from J, the gap between germline ends came to 9 bases. Germline loops: CDR1 SGHAT, CDR2 FQNNGV. This CDR3 comprises 12 residues. The CDR3 region has the DNA TGTGCCAGCAGCTTAATAGTAGGGGGCTACACCTTC. Translated: CASSLIVGGYTF. Variable domain in full (rest from reference TRBV11-2 and TRBJ1-2): EAGVAQSPRYKIIEKRQSVAFWCNPISGHATLYWYQQILGQGPKLLIQFQNNGVVDDSQLPKDRFSAERLKGVDSTLKIQPAKLEDSAVYLCASSLIVGGYTFGSGTRLTVV.

This clone was detected only a few times. The chain recombines TRBV5-6 with TRBJ1-2, with D possibly matching TRBD1 (5 bases). The V gene's germline CDR1 is SGHDT and CDR2 YYEEEE. Trimming stripped 0 bases from V and 8 bases from J, with 11 bases between. The CDR3 is 13 residues long. CDR3 nucleotides: TGTGCCAGCAGCTTGGTCGGGACGAGCGGCTACACCTTC. Its protein product is CASSLVGTSGYTF. Together with reference TRBV5-6 and TRBJ1-2, the CDR3 gives the full variable domain: DAGVTQSPTHLIKTRGQQVTLRCSPKSGHDTVSWYQQALGQGPQFIFQYYEEEERQRGNFPDRFSGHQFPNYSSELNVNALLLGDSALYLCASSLVGTSGYTFGSGTRLTVV.

This clone was observed a handful of times. The chain is built from TRBV7-2 and TRBJ2-2; D not certain. Trimming removed 3 bases from V and 2 bases from J, with 7 bases in between. This CDR3 has 14 residues. Germline V CDR1 and CDR2: SGHTA, FQGNSA. CDR3 loop: CASSFNINTGELFF. CDR3 in DNA: TGTGCCAGCAGCTTTAACATAAACACCGGGGAGCTGTTTTTT.

The V call is TRBV6-1, the J call TRBJ2-1, with unresolved D. The length of the CDR3 is 11 residues. The V end was cut by 5 bases, the J end by 14 bases, with 13 bases between. Germline-derived CDR1 and CDR2 are MNHNS and SASEGT. The CDR3: CASSSPSREFF. The CDR3 region has the DNA TGTGCCAGCAGTTCCCCAAGTCGAGAGTTCTTC.

This clone was seen a few times. The rearrangement uses TRBV6-1 and TRBJ2-7, with 10 bases lining up with TRBD2. V shed 5 bases and J 3 bases; nucleotides not matched to a gene: 7. Germline V gene data show CDR1 as MNHNS and CDR2 as SASEGT. The CDR3 runs 15 residues. This chain's CDR3 is CASSPSGGAIYEQYF. CDR3 DNA: TGTGCCAGCAGTCCAAGCGGGGGGGCTATCTACGAGCAGTACTTC.

V gene TRBV10-3 combines with J gene TRBJ2-7; D remains unclear. Germline assignment: CDR1 ENHRY and CDR2 SYGVKD. V dropped 4 bases and J dropped 0 bases, with 10 bases sitting between them. This CDR3 has 14 amino acids. Here the CDR3 DNA reads TGTGCCATCAGTGGGGCCGGGTCCTCCTACGAGCAGTACTTC. It encodes CAISGAGSSYEQYF.

The chain recombines TRBV5-6 with TRBJ2-1; tentatively, D is TRBD1 (6 bases). The CDR3 extends over 13 amino acids. The germline V and J ends were trimmed by 3 bases and 6 bases, with 10 bases remaining between them. Germline V CDR1 and CDR2: SGHDT, YYEEEE. The chain's CDR3 is CASSSWTANEQFF. In nucleotides, the CDR3 is TGTGCCAGCAGCTCATGGACAGCCAATGAGCAGTTCTTC.

This clone was found a few times. The chain recombines TRBV2 with TRBJ2-2; D is unresolved. The germline CDR1 and CDR2 sequences are SNHLY and FYNNEI. This CDR3 is 13 amino acids long. Trimming removed 11 bases at V and 1 base at J, with 11 bases between. The CDR3 nucleotides read TGTGCCTGCCGGGCAGAGAACACCGGGGAGCTGTTTTTT. Translated: CACRAENTGELFF.

This clone has only a few counts. The chain combines TRBV19 with TRBJ1-5, with D hard to call. V was trimmed by 7 bases and J by 0 bases, leaving 13 bases between them. Germline assignment: CDR1 LNHDA and CDR2 SQIVND (reference sequence). This CDR3 comprises 15 residues. CDR3 residues: CASTYGLSSNQPQHF. The CDR3 coding sequence is TGTGCCAGTACTTACGGATTGTCTAGCAATCAGCCCCAGCATTTT. The whole variable domain, remainder taken from reference TRBV19 and TRBJ1-5, is DGGITQSPKYLFRKEGQNVTLSCEQNLNHDAMYWYRQDPGQGLRLIYYSQIVNDFQKGDIAEGYSVSREKKESFPLTVTSAQKNPTAFYLCASTYGLSSNQPQHFGDGTRLSIL.

V gene TRBV5-1 combines with J gene TRBJ2-5; possibly TRBD1 or TRBD2 for D (5 bases each). Between the trimmed V and J ends, which lost 4 bases and 11 bases, there was a span of 27 bases. CDR1 is SGHRS, CDR2 YFSETQ, per germline. The CDR3 extends over 16 amino acids. The CDR3 DNA sequence: TGCGCCAGCAGCCCGCAACTCCAGAACGTGGGGGTAGAGCAGTACTTC. The encoded protein is CASSPQLQNVGVEQYF. Looking up the rest from reference TRBV5-1 and TRBJ2-5 gives the full variable domain: KAGVTQTPRYLIKTRGQQVTLSCSPISGHRSVSWYQQTPGQGLQFLFEYFSETQRNKGNFPGRFSGRQFSNSRSEMNVSTLELGDSALYLCASSPQLQNVGVEQYFGPGTRLLVL.

CDR3 coding DNA: TGTGCCAGCAGCGTCCAGGGGAATAGCAATCAGCCCCAGCATTTT. Its protein is CASSVQGNSNQPQHF. This rearrangement joins TRBV2 to TRBJ1-5; tentative D call: TRBD1 (6 bases). Germline V gene lookup returns CDR1 SNHLY and CDR2 FYNNEI. The CDR3 sequence is 15 residues long. Trimming took 6 bases from V and 0 from J, leaving 12 bases between them.

The J gene is TRBJ2-3, the V gene TRBV7-2, with D possibly being TRBD2 (6 bases). Trimming took off 5 bases at V and 2 bases at J, with 8 bases between the two ends. Germline values: CDR1 SGHTA, CDR2 FQGNSA. The CDR3 has 13 residues. CDR3 DNA sequence: TGTGCCAGCAGCCCGGGAGTCACAGATACGCAGTATTTT. Its translation: CASSPGVTDTQYF.

This clone has ten or more counts. The chain couples TRBV7-2 to TRBJ2-5; D remains unclear. Trimming took off 4 bases at V and 2 bases at J, with 14 bases between the two ends. Germline CDR1 is SGHTA and CDR2 is FQGNSA. This CDR3 contains 15 residues. CDR3 region: CASSWRQTTQETQYF. CDR3 bases: TGTGCCAGCAGCTGGCGGCAGACCACTCAAGAGACCCAGTACTTC.

The V gene is TRBV28, the J gene TRBJ2-2; 7 bases line up with TRBD1. Unmatched junction bases numbered 7, after V lost 8 bases and J lost 4 bases. This CDR3 region has 14 residues. CDR1 is MDHEN, CDR2 SYDVKM, per germline. The CDR3 DNA follows: TGTGCCAGCCGCCGACAGGGAGCCACCGGGGAGCTGTTTTTT. Amino acids: CASRRQGATGELFF.

This chain joins TRBV9 and TRBJ2-3, with D perhaps TRBD1 or TRBD2 (5 bases each). V dropped 2 bases and J dropped 1 base, with 17 bases sitting between them. The CDR3 consists of 17 residues. Germline loops: CDR1 SGDLS, CDR2 YYNGEE. CDR3: CASSVLGTPGGTDTQYF. In DNA form, the CDR3 reads TGTGCCAGCAGCGTTTTAGGGACCCCTGGGGGCACAGATACGCAGTATTTT. Together with reference TRBV9 and TRBJ2-3, the CDR3 gives the full variable domain: DSGVTQTPKHLITATGQRVTLRCSPRSGDLSVYWYQQSLDQGLQFLIQYYNGEERAKGNILERFSAQQFPDLHSELNLSSLELGDSALYFCASSVLGTPGGTDTQYFGPGTRLTVL.